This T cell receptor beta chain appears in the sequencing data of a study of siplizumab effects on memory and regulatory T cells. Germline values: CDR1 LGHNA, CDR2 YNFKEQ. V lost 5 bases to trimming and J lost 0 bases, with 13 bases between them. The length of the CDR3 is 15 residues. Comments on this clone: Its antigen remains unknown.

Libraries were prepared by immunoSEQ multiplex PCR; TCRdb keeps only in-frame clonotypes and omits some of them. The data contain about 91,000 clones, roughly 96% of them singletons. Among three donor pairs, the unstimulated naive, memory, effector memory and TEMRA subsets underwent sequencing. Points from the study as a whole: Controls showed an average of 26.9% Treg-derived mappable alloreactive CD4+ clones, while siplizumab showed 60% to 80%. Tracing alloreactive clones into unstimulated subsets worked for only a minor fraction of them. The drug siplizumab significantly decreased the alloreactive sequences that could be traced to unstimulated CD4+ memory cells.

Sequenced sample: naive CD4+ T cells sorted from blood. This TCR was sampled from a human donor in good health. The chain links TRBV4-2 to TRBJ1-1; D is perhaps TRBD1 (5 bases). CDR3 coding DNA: TGTGCCAGCAGCTATCGATCAGGGATGAACACTGAAGCTTTCTTT. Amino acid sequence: CASSYRSGMNTEAFF.